The clone carrying this T cell receptor beta chain was seen a handful of times. Its antigen is unidentified. This specimen belongs to a study of T cells after yellow fever vaccination. Per germline, CDR1 DFQATT and CDR2 SNEGSKA (reference sequence). Trimming removed 3 bases from V and 0 bases from J, with 8 bases in between. The CDR3 is 13 residues long. Via MiXCR, TCRdb re-called the 5' RACE reads, giving one row per CDR3 protein. Of 550,000 or so distinct CDR3 sequences listed, 15% to 20% are singletons. General study points: Repertoires obtained by FACS sorting could include abundant clonotypes that entered as contaminants from the bulk population.

The material sequenced was PBMCs, taken 15 days after the yellow fever booster vaccination. This chain joins TRBV20-1 and TRBJ2-5; no firm D call. The receptor was derived from a man aged 25 to 40 who received the YFV17D yellow fever vaccine. The DNA for the CDR3 is TGCAGTGCTAGCGTGGGGTACCAAGAGACCCAGTACTTC. It codes for CSASVGYQETQYF.